The T cell receptor beta chain described here comes from a study of CD8+ T cells in alopecia areata. Across the whole study: Those treated were given oral tofacitinib at 5 to 10 mg twice daily. Tofacitinib lasted 6 to 18 months, then 6 months off drug. Treated patients' severity was scored by percentage of affected scalp area. Regarding the study as a whole: Sequencing of scalp samples also captures resident alphabeta T cells of normal skin.

RNA extraction was followed by reverse transcription into cDNA, which acted as the sequencing template. The table came from immunoSEQ multiplex PCR; TCRdb's copy has only in-frame clones and leaves some out. Of around 170,000 clones detected, approximately 50% appear once; the ten largest clones hold over 9%. The trim removed 3 bases at V and 5 bases at J, leaving 7 bases unmatched. Per germline, CDR1 SEHNR and CDR2 FQNEAQ (reference sequence). This CDR3 has 14 residues. This clone was found a few times. Antigen: not known. The sample's treatment: oral pan-JAK inhibitor, 5-10 mg twice daily. The input for sequencing was CD8+ T cells sorted from blood, taken around week 53, from a patient treated with tofacitinib. This TCR was recovered from a human donor with alopecia areata. The V and J genes are TRBV7-9 and TRBJ2-7; 7 nucleotides line up with TRBD1. The CDR3 region is CASSFTGDRDEQYF. For the CDR3, the DNA is TGTGCCAGCAGCTTCACAGGGGATCGGGACGAGCAGTACTTC.